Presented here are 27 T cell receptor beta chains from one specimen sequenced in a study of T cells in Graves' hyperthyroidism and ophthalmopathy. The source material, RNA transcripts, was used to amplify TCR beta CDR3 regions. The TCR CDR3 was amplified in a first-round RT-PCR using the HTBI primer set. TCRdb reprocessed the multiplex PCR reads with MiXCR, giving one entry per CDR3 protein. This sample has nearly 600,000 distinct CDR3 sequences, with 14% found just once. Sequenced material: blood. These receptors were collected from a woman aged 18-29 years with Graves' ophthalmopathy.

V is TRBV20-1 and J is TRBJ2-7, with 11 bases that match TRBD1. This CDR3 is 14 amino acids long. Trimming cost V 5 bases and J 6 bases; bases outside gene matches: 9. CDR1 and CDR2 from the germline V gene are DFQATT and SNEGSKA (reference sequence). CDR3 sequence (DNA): TGCAGTGCTCGACATCCCGGGACAGGGGGCGAGCAGTACTTC. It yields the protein CSARHPGTGGEQYF.

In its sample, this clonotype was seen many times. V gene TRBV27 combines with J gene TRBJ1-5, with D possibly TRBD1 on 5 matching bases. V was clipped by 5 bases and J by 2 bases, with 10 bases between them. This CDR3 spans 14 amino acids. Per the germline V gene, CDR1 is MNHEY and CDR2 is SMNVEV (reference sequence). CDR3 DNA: TGTGCCAGCAGTGGGTCCAGGGGCAATCAGCCCCAGCATTTT. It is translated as CASSGSRGNQPQHF.

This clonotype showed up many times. The CDR3 reads CASSPGTASNQPQHF. The CDR3 bases are TGTGCCAGCTCACCGGGGACAGCAAGCAATCAGCCCCAGCATTTT. The V and J genes are TRBV18 and TRBJ1-5; the match to TRBD1 covers 7 bases. Germline V gene lookup returns CDR1 KGHSH and CDR2 LQKENI. This CDR3 has 15 amino acids. Unmatched junction bases numbered 3, after V lost 3 bases and J lost 1 base.

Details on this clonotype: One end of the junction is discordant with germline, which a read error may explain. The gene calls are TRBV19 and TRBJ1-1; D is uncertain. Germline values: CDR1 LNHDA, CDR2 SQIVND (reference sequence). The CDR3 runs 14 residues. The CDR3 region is CASSFSLRATGAFF. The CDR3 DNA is TGTGCCAGTAGTTTCAGCCTTAGGGCCACTGGAGCTTTCTTT.

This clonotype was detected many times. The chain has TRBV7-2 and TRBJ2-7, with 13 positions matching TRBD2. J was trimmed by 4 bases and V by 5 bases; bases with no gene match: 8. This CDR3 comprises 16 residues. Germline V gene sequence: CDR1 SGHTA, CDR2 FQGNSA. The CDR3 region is CASSPGTSGARYEQYF. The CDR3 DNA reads TGTGCCAGCAGCCCCGGGACTAGCGGGGCTCGATACGAGCAGTACTTC.

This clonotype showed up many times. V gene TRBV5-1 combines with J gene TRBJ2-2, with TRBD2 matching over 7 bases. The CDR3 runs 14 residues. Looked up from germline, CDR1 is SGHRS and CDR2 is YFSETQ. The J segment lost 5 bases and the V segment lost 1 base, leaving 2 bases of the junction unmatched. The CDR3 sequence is CASSLTSETGELFF. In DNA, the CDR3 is TGCGCCAGCAGCTTGACTAGCGAAACCGGGGAGCTGTTTTTT.

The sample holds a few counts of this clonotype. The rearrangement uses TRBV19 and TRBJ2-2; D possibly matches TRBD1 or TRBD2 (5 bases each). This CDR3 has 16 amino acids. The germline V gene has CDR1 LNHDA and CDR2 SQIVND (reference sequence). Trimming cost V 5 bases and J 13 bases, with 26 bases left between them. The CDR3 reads CASSAAQDILREGLFF. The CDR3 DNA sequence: TGTGCCAGTAGTGCTGCGCAGGACATCCTCCGAGAGGGGCTGTTTTTT.

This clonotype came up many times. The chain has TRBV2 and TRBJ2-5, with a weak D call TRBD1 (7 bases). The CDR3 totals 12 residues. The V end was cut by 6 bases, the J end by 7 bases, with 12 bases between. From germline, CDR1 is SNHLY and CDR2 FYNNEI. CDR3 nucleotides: TGTGCCAGCAGACTAGCAGGGGGGACCCAGTACTTC. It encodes CASRLAGGTQYF. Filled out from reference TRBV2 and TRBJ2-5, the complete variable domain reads EPEVTQTPSHQVTQMGQEVILRCVPISNHLYFYWYRQILGQKVEFLVSFYNNEISEKSEIFDDQFSVERPDGSNFTLKIRSTKLEDSAMYFCASRLAGGTQYFGPGTRLLVL.

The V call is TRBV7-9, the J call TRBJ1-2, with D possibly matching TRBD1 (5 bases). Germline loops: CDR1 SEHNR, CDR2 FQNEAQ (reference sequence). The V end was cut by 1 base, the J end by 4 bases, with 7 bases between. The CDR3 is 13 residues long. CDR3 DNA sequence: TGTGCCAGCAGCTTAGAACAGGCCTATGGCTACACCTTC. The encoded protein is CASSLEQAYGYTF. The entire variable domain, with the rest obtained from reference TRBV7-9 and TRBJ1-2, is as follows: DTGVSQNPRHKITKRGQNVTFRCDPISEHNRLYWYRQTLGQGPEFLTYFQNEAQLEKSRLLSDRFSAERPKGSFSTLEIQRTEQGDSAMYLCASSLEQAYGYTFGSGTRLTVV.

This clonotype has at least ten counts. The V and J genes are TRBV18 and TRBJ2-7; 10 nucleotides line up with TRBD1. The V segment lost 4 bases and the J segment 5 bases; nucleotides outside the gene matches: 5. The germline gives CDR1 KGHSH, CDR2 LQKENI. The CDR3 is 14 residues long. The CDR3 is CASSLGTGADEQYF. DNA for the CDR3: TGTGCCAGCTCACTGGGGACAGGGGCGGACGAGCAGTACTTC.

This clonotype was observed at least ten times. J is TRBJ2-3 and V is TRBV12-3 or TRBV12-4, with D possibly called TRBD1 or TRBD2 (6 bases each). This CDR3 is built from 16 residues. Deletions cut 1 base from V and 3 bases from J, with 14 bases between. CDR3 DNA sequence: TGTGCCAGCAGTTTAGGGGGGATAGGGGGGACAGATACGCAGTATTTT. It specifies CASSLGGIGGTDTQYF.

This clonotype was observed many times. The CDR3 nucleotides are TGCAGTGCTTCGGGACTAGCGGGAGGGCGATACAATGAGCAGTTCTTC. Encoded protein: CSASGLAGGRYNEQFF. V and J are TRBV20-1 and TRBJ2-1; TRBD2 agrees at 16 bases. CDR1 and CDR2 from the germline V gene are DFQATT and SNEGSKA (reference sequence). This CDR3 is 16 amino acids long. After removal of 5 bases from V and 4 bases from J, the junction contained 5 bases not matched to a gene.

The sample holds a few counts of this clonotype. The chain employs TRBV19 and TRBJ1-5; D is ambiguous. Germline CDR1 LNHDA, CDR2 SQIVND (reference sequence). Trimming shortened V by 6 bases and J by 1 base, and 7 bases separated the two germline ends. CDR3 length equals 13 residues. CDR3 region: CASRGMSNQPQHF. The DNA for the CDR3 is TGTGCCAGTAGAGGGATGAGCAATCAGCCCCAGCATTTT. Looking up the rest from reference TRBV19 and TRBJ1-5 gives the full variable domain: DGGITQSPKYLFRKEGQNVTLSCEQNLNHDAMYWYRQDPGQGLRLIYYSQIVNDFQKGDIAEGYSVSREKKESFPLTVTSAQKNPTAFYLCASRGMSNQPQHFGDGTRLSIL.

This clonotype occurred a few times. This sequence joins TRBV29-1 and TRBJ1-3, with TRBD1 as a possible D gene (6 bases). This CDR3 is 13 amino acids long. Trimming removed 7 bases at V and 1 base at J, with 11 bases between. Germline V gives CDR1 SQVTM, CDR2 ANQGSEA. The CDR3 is CSARGKSGNTIYF. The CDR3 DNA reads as TGCAGCGCTAGGGGGAAATCTGGAAACACCATATATTTT. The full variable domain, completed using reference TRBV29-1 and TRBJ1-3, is SAVISQKPSRDICQRGTSLTIQCQVDSQVTMMFWYRQQPGQSLTLIATANQGSEATYESGFVIDKFPISRPNLTFSTLTVSNMSPEDSSIYLCSARGKSGNTIYFGEGSWLTVV.

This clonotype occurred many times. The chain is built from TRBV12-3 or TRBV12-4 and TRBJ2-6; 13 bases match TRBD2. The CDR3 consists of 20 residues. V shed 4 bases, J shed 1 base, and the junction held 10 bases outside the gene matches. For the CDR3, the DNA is TGTGCCAGCAGTTCGAGCCCGGGACTAGCGGGAATTTCTGGGGCCAACGTCCTGACTTTC. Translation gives CASSSSPGLAGISGANVLTF.

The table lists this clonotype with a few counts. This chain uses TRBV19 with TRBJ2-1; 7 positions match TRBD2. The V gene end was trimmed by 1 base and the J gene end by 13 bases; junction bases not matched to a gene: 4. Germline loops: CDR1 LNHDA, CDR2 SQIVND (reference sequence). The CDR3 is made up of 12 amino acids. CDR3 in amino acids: CASSIGGTNQFF. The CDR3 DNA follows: TGTGCCAGTAGTATAGGGGGGACTAACCAGTTCTTC. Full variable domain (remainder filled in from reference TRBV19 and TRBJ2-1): DGGITQSPKYLFRKEGQNVTLSCEQNLNHDAMYWYRQDPGQGLRLIYYSQIVNDFQKGDIAEGYSVSREKKESFPLTVTSAQKNPTAFYLCASSIGGTNQFFGPGTRLTVL.

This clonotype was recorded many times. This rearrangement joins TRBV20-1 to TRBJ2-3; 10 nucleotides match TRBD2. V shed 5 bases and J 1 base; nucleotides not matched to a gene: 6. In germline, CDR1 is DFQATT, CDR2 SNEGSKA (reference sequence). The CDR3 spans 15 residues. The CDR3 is CSALRGTSGTDTQYF. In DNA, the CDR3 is TGCAGTGCTTTGAGGGGGACTAGCGGCACAGATACGCAGTATTTT.

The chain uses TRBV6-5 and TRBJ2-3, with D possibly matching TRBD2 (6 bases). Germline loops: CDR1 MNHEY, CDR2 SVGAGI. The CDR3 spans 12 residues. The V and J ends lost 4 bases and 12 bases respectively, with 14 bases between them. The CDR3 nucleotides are TGTGCCAGCAGTTGGGACTCAATCTTTCAGTATTTT. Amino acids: CASSWDSIFQYF.

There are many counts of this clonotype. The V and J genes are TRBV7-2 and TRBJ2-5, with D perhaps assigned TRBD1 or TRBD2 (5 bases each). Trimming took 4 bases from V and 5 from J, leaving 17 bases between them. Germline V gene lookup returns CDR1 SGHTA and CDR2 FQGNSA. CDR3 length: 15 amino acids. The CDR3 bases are TGTGCCAGCAGCTACGGGACGGACCCTTTGGAGACCCAGTACTTC. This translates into CASSYGTDPLETQYF.

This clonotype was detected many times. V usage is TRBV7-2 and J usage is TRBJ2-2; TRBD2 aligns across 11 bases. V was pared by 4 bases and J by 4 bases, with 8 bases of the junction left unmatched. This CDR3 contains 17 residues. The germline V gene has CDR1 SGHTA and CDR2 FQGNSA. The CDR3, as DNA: TGTGCCAGCAGCTATAGCGGGAGGGCCACGGGCACCGGGGAGCTGTTTTTT. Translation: CASSYSGRATGTGELFF.

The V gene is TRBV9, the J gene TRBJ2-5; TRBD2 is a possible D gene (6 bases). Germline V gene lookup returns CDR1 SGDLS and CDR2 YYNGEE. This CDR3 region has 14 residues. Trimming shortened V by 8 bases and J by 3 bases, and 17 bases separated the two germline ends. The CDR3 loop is CASNGGDSKETQYF. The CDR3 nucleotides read TGTGCCAGTAACGGAGGGGACTCAAAAGAGACCCAGTACTTC.

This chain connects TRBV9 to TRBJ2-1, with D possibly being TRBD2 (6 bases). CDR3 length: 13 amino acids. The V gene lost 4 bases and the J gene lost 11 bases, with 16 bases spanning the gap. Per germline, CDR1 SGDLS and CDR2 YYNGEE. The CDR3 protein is CASSPLLTRKQFF. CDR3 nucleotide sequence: TGTGCCAGCAGCCCACTCCTGACTAGAAAGCAGTTCTTC.

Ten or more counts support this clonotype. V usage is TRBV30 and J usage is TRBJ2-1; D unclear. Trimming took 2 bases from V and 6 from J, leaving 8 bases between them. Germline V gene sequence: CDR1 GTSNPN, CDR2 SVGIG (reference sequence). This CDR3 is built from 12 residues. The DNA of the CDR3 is TGTGCCTGGAGTCGGGCTTTCAATGAGCAGTTCTTC. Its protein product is CAWSRAFNEQFF.

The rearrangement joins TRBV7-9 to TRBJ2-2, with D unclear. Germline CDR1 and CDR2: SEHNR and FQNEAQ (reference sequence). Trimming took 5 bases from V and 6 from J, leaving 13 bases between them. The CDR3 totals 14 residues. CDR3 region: CASSPVGLSGELFF. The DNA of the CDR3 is TGTGCCAGCAGCCCTGTGGGGTTGTCCGGGGAGCTGTTTTTT.

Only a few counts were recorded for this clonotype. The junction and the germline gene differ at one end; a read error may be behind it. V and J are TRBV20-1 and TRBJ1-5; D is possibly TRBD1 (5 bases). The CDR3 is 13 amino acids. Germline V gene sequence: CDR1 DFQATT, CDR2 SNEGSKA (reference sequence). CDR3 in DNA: TGCAGTGCTAGAGATCAGGGCGATCAGCCCCCGCATTTT. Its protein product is CSARDQGDQPPHF.

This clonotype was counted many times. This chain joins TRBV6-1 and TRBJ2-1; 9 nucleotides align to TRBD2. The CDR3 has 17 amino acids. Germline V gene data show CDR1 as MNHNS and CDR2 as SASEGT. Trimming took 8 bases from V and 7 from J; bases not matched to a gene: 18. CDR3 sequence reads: CASLDAGGPLGRNEQFF. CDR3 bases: TGTGCCAGCCTGGATGCGGGAGGGCCGCTTGGTCGTAATGAGCAGTTCTTC.

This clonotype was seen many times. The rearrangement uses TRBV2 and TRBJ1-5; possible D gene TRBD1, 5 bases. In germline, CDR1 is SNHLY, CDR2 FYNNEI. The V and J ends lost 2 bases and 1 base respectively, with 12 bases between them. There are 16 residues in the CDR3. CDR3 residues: CASSELGGASNQPQHF. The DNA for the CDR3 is TGTGCCAGCAGTGAACTCGGAGGGGCGAGCAATCAGCCCCAGCATTTT.